This T cell receptor beta chain is from a study of blood T cell repertoires in COVID-19. Study summary: Samples representing acute and convalescent COVID-19 were sourced from the United States, Italy and Spain. Sample material is recorded as cDNA or gDNA derived from T cells, B-cell-depleted T cells, or PBMCs.

In the study's own analysis: It was from reference gene primer amplification that nucleated cell counts were estimated. TCRdb keeps only in-frame clones here, not all; method: immunoSEQ multiplex PCR. The DNA gave D and trimming, while V, J and clone size come from that table. In the table there are 300,000 or so clones, 80% to 90% of which are singletons. Germline values: CDR1 LGHDT, CDR2 YNNKEL (reference sequence). V dropped 0 bases and J dropped 6 bases, with 12 bases sitting between them. The CDR3 has 15 residues. The specimen sequenced was peripheral blood. This chain uses TRBV3-1 (or the pseudogene TRBV3-2) with TRBJ1-5, with a weak D call TRBD1 (5 bases). This clonotype originated in a woman aged 40 to 50 with acute or convalescent COVID-19. CDR3 amino acids: CASSQDRGRVQPQHF. The CDR3 region has the DNA TGTGCCAGCAGCCAAGACAGAGGCAGGGTTCAGCCCCAGCATTTT.